In this sample, the clone carrying this T cell receptor beta chain turned up a few times. CDR3 length: 13 residues. V was clipped by 1 base and J by 7 bases, with 10 bases between them. CDR1 is MGHRA, CDR2 YSYEKL, per germline. The sample belongs to a study of shared clonotypes between healthy human individuals. Libraries were prepared by immunoSEQ multiplex PCR; TCRdb keeps only in-frame clonotypes and omits some of them. This sample carries around 530,000 clones, roughly four fifths of them seen once, and the ten largest clones take 12%. This TCR came from a woman in her forties in good health. Some clones in this sample may be carry-over from other donors' samples. V and J are TRBV4-1 and TRBJ1-2, with TRBD1 as a possible D gene (6 bases). The sequenced material came from PBMCs. This chain's CDR3 is CASSQVAGVGYTF. In DNA form, the CDR3 reads TGCGCCAGCAGCCAAGTCGCAGGGGTTGGCTACACCTTC.